The T cell receptor beta chain under discussion was sequenced for a study of long-term antiretroviral therapy in people with HIV. Study background: By about a decade, the earliest samples predate the 2015 immediate-ART recommendation. Broader study findings: Blood draws took place between the mid-2000s and the late 2010s and possibly involved older ART regimens.

In the case of this clone: The antigen remains undetermined.

Going into DNA extraction, samples held about 0.95-10 million cryopreserved PBMC. Sequencing used immunoSEQ v3.0 at survey level. The assay was immunoSEQ multiplex PCR, and TCRdb's table has in-frame clones only and misses some. The data hold approximately 35,000 clones, with approximately 83% observed a single time. The CDR3 is made up of 16 amino acids. CDR1 is SGHKS and CDR2 is YYEKEE in the germline V gene (reference sequence). V was pared by 4 bases and J by 0 bases, with 15 bases between. The sequence derives from a man between 18 and 35 years old with HIV. V usage is TRBV5-5 and J usage is TRBJ2-3, with a possible D match to TRBD2 (5 bases). The material sequenced was unsorted PBMCs, taken 2.2 years after starting antiretroviral therapy. This CDR3 reads CASSPPGAESTDTQYF. The CDR3 region has the DNA TGTGCCAGCAGCCCCCCCGGAGCGGAAAGCACAGATACGCAGTATTTT.